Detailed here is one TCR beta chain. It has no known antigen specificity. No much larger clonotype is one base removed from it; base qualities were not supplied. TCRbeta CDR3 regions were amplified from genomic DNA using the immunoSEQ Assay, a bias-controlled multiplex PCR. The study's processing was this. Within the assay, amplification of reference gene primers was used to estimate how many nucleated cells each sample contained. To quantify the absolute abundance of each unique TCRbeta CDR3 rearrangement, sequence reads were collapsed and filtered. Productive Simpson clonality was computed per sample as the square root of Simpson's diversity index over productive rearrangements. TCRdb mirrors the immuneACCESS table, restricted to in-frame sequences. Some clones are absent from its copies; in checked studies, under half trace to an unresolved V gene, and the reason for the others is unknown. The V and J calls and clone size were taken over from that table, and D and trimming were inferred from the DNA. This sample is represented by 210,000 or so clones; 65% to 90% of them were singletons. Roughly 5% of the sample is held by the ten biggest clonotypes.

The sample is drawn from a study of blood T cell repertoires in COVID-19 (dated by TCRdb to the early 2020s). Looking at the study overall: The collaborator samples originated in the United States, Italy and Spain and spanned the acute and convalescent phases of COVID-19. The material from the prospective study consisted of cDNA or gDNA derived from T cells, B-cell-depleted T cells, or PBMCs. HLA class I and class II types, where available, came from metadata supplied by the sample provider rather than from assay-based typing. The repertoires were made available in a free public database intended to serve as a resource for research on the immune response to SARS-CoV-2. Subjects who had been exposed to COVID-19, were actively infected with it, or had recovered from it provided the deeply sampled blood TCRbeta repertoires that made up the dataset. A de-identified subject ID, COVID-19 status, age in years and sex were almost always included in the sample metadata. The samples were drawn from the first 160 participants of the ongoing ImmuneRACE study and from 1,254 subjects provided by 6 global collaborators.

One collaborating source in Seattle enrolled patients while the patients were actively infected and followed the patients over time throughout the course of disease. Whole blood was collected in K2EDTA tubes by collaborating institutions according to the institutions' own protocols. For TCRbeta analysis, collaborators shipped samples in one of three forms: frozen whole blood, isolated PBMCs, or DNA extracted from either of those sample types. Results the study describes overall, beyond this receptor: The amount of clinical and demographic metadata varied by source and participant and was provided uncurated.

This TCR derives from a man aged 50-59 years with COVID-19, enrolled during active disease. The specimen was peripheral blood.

The CDR3 in this case is CASSYGAGTGGTPLHF. The nucleotide sequence is TGTGCCAGCAGCTACGGCGCCGGGACAGGGGGTACACCCCTCCACTTT. This chain is built from TRBV3-1 (or the pseudogene TRBV3-2) and TRBJ1-6; 11 of the junction bases match TRBD1. Trimming takes 5 bases off V and 11 bases off J; junction bases not matched to a gene: 11. From the cysteine through the phenylalanine, the CDR3 covers 16 amino acids. CDR3 DNA is the only sequence kept; it has 48 bases, read in frame from the first base. CDR1 and CDR2 are read off the germline V gene (reference sequence) as LGHDT and YNNKEL.